What follows are 14 T cell receptor beta chains derived from one specimen sequenced in a study of blood T cell repertoires in COVID-19. Sequencing used immunoSEQ multiplex PCR; TCRdb keeps in-frame clones, though not all of them. The sample consists of approximately 130,000 clones, roughly 79% of them appearing once. Sequencing was done on a sample of peripheral blood. The receptors derive from a man aged 80 or over with acute or convalescent COVID-19.

This clone turned up a few times. CDR3 in DNA: TGTGCCAGCAGCTTAGGAGACAGGGCCTTGGATCAGCCCCAGCATTTT. It specifies CASSLGDRALDQPQHF. V and J are TRBV5-8 and TRBJ1-5; 7 nucleotides agree with TRBD1. This CDR3 is built from 16 residues. CDR1 and CDR2 (germline): SGHTS, YDEGEE. V lost 2 bases to trimming and J lost 5 bases; unmatched junction nucleotides: 10.

This sequence joins TRBV28 and TRBJ2-7; 8 nucleotides align to TRBD2. Germline CDR1 and CDR2: MDHEN and SYDVKM. This CDR3 has 15 amino acids. Losses at the gene ends were 6 bases for V and 7 bases for J; bases not matched to a gene: 14. The CDR3 sequence is CASRPSGGAGEEQYF. The CDR3 DNA follows: TGTGCCAGCAGGCCCTCGGGGGGGGCTGGGGAAGAGCAGTACTTC.

Only a few counts were recorded for this clone. The rearrangement links TRBV6-5 to TRBJ1-1; 7 bases agree with TRBD1. Per germline, CDR1 MNHEY and CDR2 SVGAGI. This CDR3 region has 15 residues. The V and J ends lost 8 bases and 4 bases, in that order; junction bases with no gene match: 13. CDR3 in DNA: TGTGCCAGCGTTCGAACAGGGGCAGCCCCCACTGAAGCTTTCTTT. Protein product: CASVRTGAAPTEAFF.

The rearrangement links TRBV27 to TRBJ2-5; 7 nucleotides match TRBD2. Germline CDR1 reads MNHEY; CDR2 reads SMNVEV (reference sequence). Trimming at V came to 5 bases and at J to 2 bases, leaving 23 bases not matched to a gene. The CDR3 covers 20 residues. This CDR3 is CASSMHPAAGYGRAQETQYF. The CDR3 nucleotides read TGTGCCAGCAGTATGCACCCGGCGGCAGGGTATGGGAGGGCACAAGAGACCCAGTACTTC.

This chain joins TRBV6-5 and TRBJ1-1; D gene ambiguous. The CDR3 loop spans 15 amino acids. CDR1 and CDR2 (germline): MNHEY, SVGAGI. V lost 2 bases and J lost 6, with 16 bases in between. The CDR3 loop is CASSYNGESEPEAFF. CDR3 bases: TGTGCCAGCAGTTACAACGGGGAATCAGAACCTGAAGCTTTCTTT.

This chain links TRBV12-3 or TRBV12-4 with TRBJ1-2; TRBD1 matches at 7 bases. CDR3 length: 11 residues. V gave up 8 bases and J gave up 8 bases; unmatched junction bases: 5. CDR3 nucleotide sequence: TGTGCCAGCGGACGAGGGGGCGGCTACACCTTC. Translating it yields CASGRGGGYTF.

V and J are TRBV2 and TRBJ2-3; maybe TRBD2 (6 bases). Per germline, CDR1 SNHLY and CDR2 FYNNEI. The CDR3 runs to 15 residues. Trimming left V 10 bases short and J 4 bases short, with 21 bases between. The CDR3 DNA sequence: TGTGCCACCTCCGATGGACTTGGGGGGTCAGATACGCAGTATTTT. The encoded protein is CATSDGLGGSDTQYF.

This rearrangement joins TRBV28 to TRBJ2-6, with 10 bases fitting TRBD2. The CDR3 extends over 17 amino acids. The germline V gene has CDR1 MDHEN and CDR2 SYDVKM. Unmatched junction bases numbered 6, after V lost 6 bases and J lost 1 base. The CDR3 is CASSPAGGTSGANVLTF. Here the CDR3 DNA reads TGTGCCAGCAGCCCAGCGGGGGGGACTTCTGGGGCCAACGTCCTGACTTTC.

The chain couples TRBV29-1 to TRBJ2-2; no clear D. Trimming shortened V by 3 bases and J by 0 bases, and 5 bases separated the two germline ends. Looked up from germline, CDR1 is SQVTM and CDR2 is ANQGSEA. This CDR3 comprises 13 residues. In DNA form, the CDR3 reads TGCAGCGTTGATCAGTCGAACACCGGGGAGCTGTTTTTT. It yields the protein CSVDQSNTGELFF.

DNA for the CDR3: TGTGCCAGCAGTTTATTCGCAGGGGGAAAGTCCGGGGAGCTGTTTTTT. Protein product: CASSLFAGGKSGELFF. The rearrangement joins TRBV28 to TRBJ2-2, with 7 bases that match TRBD1. The V gene's germline CDR1 is MDHEN and CDR2 SYDVKM. The CDR3 extends over 16 amino acids. With V trimmed by 1 base and J by 6 bases, 8 bases remained unmatched. Drawing the rest from reference TRBV28 and TRBJ2-2, the complete variable domain is DVKVTQSSRYLVKRTGEKVFLECVQDMDHENMFWYRQDPGLGLRLIYFSYDVKMKEKGDIPEGYSVSREKKERFSLILESASTNQTSMYLCASSLFAGGKSGELFFGEGSRLTVL.

The genes are TRBV19 and TRBJ2-1; 8 bases line up with TRBD2. Unmatched junction bases numbered 7, after V lost 7 bases and J lost 5 bases. Germline V gives CDR1 LNHDA, CDR2 SQIVND (reference sequence). The CDR3 has 14 amino acids. CDR3 sequence reads: CASTRGGGDNEQFF. The CDR3 DNA reads as TGTGCCAGTACCCGGGGGGGAGGGGACAATGAGCAGTTCTTC.

The V gene is TRBV6-5, the J gene TRBJ1-2, with 9 bases aligning to TRBD1. With 5 bases clipped from V and 4 bases from J, the junction kept 8 bases outside the gene matches. The germline CDR1 and CDR2 sequences are MNHEY and SVGAGI. The CDR3 has 15 residues. The chain's CDR3 is CASSKHGQGLYGYTF. Written as DNA, the CDR3 is TGTGCCAGCAGTAAACATGGACAGGGGCTCTATGGCTACACCTTC.

Of note for this clone: The junction and the germline gene differ at one end; a read error may be behind it. V gene TRBV30 combines with J gene TRBJ2-1; 9 bases fit TRBD2. There are 12 residues in the CDR3. The V gene's germline CDR1 is GTSNPN and CDR2 SVGIG (reference sequence). The CDR3 nucleotides are TGTGCCTGGAGAGCTCCCGGGACTAGCAAGGTCTTC. This sequence encodes CAWRAPGTSKVF.

V usage is TRBV5-6 and J usage is TRBJ1-2, with D possibly being TRBD1 (6 bases). Trimming took off 5 bases at V and 6 bases at J, with 14 bases between the two ends. The CDR3 contains 13 residues. The germline V gene has CDR1 SGHDT and CDR2 YYEEEE. Here the CDR3 reads CASRGGQFDGYTF. The DNA for the CDR3 is TGTGCCAGCAGGGGCGGACAGTTTGATGGCTACACCTTC.